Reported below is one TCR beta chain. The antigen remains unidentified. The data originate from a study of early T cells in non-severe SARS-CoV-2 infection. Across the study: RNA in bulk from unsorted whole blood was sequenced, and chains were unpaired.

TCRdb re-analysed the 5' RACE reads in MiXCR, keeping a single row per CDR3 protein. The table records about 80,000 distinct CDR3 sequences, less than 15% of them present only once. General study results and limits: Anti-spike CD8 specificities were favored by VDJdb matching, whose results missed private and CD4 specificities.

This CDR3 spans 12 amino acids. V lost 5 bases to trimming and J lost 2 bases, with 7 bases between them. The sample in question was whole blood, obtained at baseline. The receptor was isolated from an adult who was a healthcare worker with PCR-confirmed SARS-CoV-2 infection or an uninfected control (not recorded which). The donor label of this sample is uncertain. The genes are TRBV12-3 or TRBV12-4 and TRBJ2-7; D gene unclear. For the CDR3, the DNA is TGTGCCAGCAGTCCCGCAACCTACGAGCAGTACTTC. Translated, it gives CASSPATYEQYF.